The 21 T cell receptor beta chains below were found in one sample sequenced in a study of blood T cell repertoires in COVID-19. The method was immunoSEQ multiplex PCR; TCRdb's version includes in-frame clones alone and lacks a portion of them. The sample has around 160,000 clones; approximately 85% are singletons. The sequencing sample was made of peripheral blood. These receptors originate from a woman aged 55-69 years with COVID-19, enrolled during active disease.

A word on this clone: Other DNA sequences of this sample code for an identical CDR3. This chain joins TRBV19 and TRBJ1-1, with 8 bases aligning to TRBD1. J gave up 2 bases and V 8 bases, and 4 bases lay outside the gene matches. The CDR3 contains 13 residues. Germline CDR1 is LNHDA and CDR2 is SQIVND (reference sequence). CDR3 in DNA: TGTGCCAGTTCCGACAGGGGTAACACTGAAGCTTTCTTT. Amino acid sequence: CASSDRGNTEAFF.

The rearrangement links TRBV6-4 to TRBJ1-2, with 11 bases identical to TRBD1. The CDR3 runs 14 residues. The J segment lost 4 bases and the V segment lost 4 bases, leaving 2 bases of the junction unmatched. Germline lookup yields CDR1 MRHNA and CDR2 SNTAGT. CDR3 bases: TGTGCCAGCAGTGCCGGGACAGGGGGCTATGGCTACACCTTC. Its protein product is CASSAGTGGYGYTF.

The CDR3 sequence is CASSQEQGPGELFF. In DNA form, the CDR3 reads TGCGCCAGCAGCCAAGAACAGGGACCCGGGGAGCTGTTTTTT. The V call is TRBV4-1, the J call TRBJ2-2; D is perhaps TRBD1 (6 bases). The CDR3 covers 14 residues. Trimming removed 0 bases from V and 6 bases from J, with 8 bases in between. The germline gives CDR1 MGHRA, CDR2 YSYEKL.

CDR3 sequence (DNA): TGTGCCAGCAGCACCCGGGGTAGCGGGGGGGCCACAGATACGCAGTATTTT. Its protein product is CASSTRGSGGATDTQYF. The genes are TRBV4-2 and TRBJ2-3; 11 nucleotides align to TRBD2. Looked up from germline, CDR1 is LGHNA and CDR2 is YNFKEQ. This CDR3 has 17 residues. The ends lost 5 bases at V and 2 bases at J; junction bases unmatched: 9.

The V gene is TRBV4-3, the J gene TRBJ1-3, with D maybe TRBD1 (6 bases). CDR3 length: 14 amino acids. Germline V lookup: CDR1 LGHNA, CDR2 YSLEER. V lost 2 bases and J 9 bases, leaving 14 bases between the germline ends. Here the CDR3 reads CASSQSSGVGTIYF. The CDR3 nucleotides are TGCGCCAGCAGCCAATCGTCAGGGGTTGGCACCATATATTTT.

This rearrangement joins TRBV2 to TRBJ1-3; 8 nucleotides agree with TRBD1. Trimming cost V 7 bases and J 1 base; bases outside gene matches: 21. This CDR3 has 20 amino acids. CDR1 and CDR2 from the germline V gene are SNHLY and FYNNEI. The CDR3 reads CASTHSRQGAQLGSGNTIYF. Written as DNA, the CDR3 is TGTGCCAGCACGCATTCCCGGCAGGGGGCCCAACTAGGGTCTGGAAACACCATATATTTT.

V usage is TRBV30 and J usage is TRBJ2-1; a weak D match, TRBD2 (5 bases). The CDR3 runs to 11 residues. Germline-derived CDR1 and CDR2 are GTSNPN and SVGIG (reference sequence). Trimming took 5 bases from V and 6 from J, leaving 8 bases between them. This CDR3 is CAWGGSNEQFF. The CDR3 region has the DNA TGTGCCTGGGGCGGGTCCAATGAGCAGTTCTTC.

This clone was found a few times. This chain uses TRBV3-1 (or the pseudogene TRBV3-2) with TRBJ2-5; 13 bases line up with TRBD2. Germline values: CDR1 LGHDT, CDR2 YNNKEL (reference sequence). The CDR3 has 17 amino acids. J was trimmed by 4 bases and V by 5 bases; bases with no gene match: 10. The CDR3 DNA reads TGTGCCAGCAGCGTTAGGGGGACTAGCGGGGAAATAGAGACCCAGTACTTC. Its protein is CASSVRGTSGEIETQYF.

The rearrangement joins TRBV10-3 to TRBJ2-1; 7 nucleotides align to TRBD2. Germline CDR1 ENHRY, CDR2 SYGVKD. CDR3 length: 15 residues. After removal of 6 bases from V and 0 bases from J, the junction contained 5 bases not matched to a gene. The CDR3 DNA sequence: TGTGCCATCAGGGGGGGGGAACTCTCCTACAATGAGCAGTTCTTC. As protein: CAIRGGELSYNEQFF.

The J gene is TRBJ1-1, the V gene TRBV10-3, with no clear D. This CDR3 comprises 12 residues. Per the germline V gene, CDR1 is ENHRY and CDR2 is SYGVKD. Trimming pared 8 bases from V and 5 bases from J, leaving 12 bases between. The CDR3 reads CAIGSSGTEAFF. The CDR3, as DNA: TGTGCCATCGGGTCCTCGGGAACTGAAGCTTTCTTT.

The chain employs TRBV9 and TRBJ2-3, with D possibly being TRBD1 (5 bases). The CDR3 runs to 15 residues. Germline CDR1 reads SGDLS; CDR2 reads YYNGEE. Trimming left V 4 bases short and J 6 bases short, with 18 bases between. DNA for the CDR3: TGTGCCAGCAGCCCCGGACAAATCTATCGGGATACGCAGTATTTT. This translates into CASSPGQIYRDTQYF.

The chain combines TRBV24-1 with TRBJ1-4; 10 nucleotides line up with TRBD1. J lost 8 bases, V lost 6 bases, and 5 bases had no gene match. The CDR3 totals 14 residues. The V gene's germline CDR1 is KGHDR and CDR2 SFDVKD. The CDR3 sequence is CATSSGTGVEKLFF. For the CDR3, the DNA is TGTGCCACCAGTTCCGGGACAGGGGTGGAAAAACTGTTTTTT.

V usage is TRBV3-1 (or the pseudogene TRBV3-2) and J usage is TRBJ2-2; D unclear. This CDR3 has 18 amino acids. Germline loops: CDR1 LGHDT, CDR2 YNNKEL (reference sequence). V lost 0 bases and J lost 2, with 16 bases in between. The CDR3 nucleotides read TGTGCCAGCAGCCAAGATCCAGTGGGCAGAACCAACACCGGGGAGCTGTTTTTT. Residues: CASSQDPVGRTNTGELFF.

The chain joins TRBV9 to TRBJ2-5; 7 bases align to TRBD1. The V segment lost 2 bases and the J segment 2 bases; nucleotides outside the gene matches: 0. The CDR3 totals 13 residues. Per germline, CDR1 SGDLS and CDR2 YYNGEE. CDR3 protein: CASSVGQQETQYF. The CDR3 DNA sequence: TGTGCCAGCAGCGTGGGACAGCAAGAGACCCAGTACTTC.

This chain connects TRBV11-2 to TRBJ2-5; no definite D call. The CDR3 contains 13 residues. The germline CDR1 and CDR2 sequences are SGHAT and FQNNGV. V lost 1 base and J lost 4, with 7 bases in between. The CDR3 DNA reads TGTGCCAGCAGCTTAGTCGGTTTAGAGACCCAGTACTTC. The encoded protein is CASSLVGLETQYF.

The chain is built from TRBV19 and TRBJ2-2; weak D call: TRBD2 (5 bases). This CDR3 has 16 amino acids. V lost 6 bases to trimming and J lost 0 bases, with 14 bases between them. The germline V gene has CDR1 LNHDA and CDR2 SQIVND (reference sequence). The CDR3 coding sequence is TGTGCCAGTAGGTTCGGGGTTTCCGCGAACACCGGGGAGCTGTTTTTT. Encoded protein: CASRFGVSANTGELFF.

The chain is built from TRBV7-8 and TRBJ1-2, with 8 nucleotides matching TRBD1. This CDR3 has 15 residues. V dropped 4 bases and J dropped 2; count of bases not matched to a gene: 6. CDR1 SGHVS and CDR2 FQNEAQ come from the germline V gene. CDR3 DNA sequence: TGTGCCAGCAGCTCGCAGGGGGCGTCAAACTATGGCTACACCTTC. This codes for CASSSQGASNYGYTF.

The CDR3 protein is CASSLGTSAWETQYF. DNA for the CDR3: TGTGCCAGCAGCTTAGGAACTAGCGCCTGGGAGACCCAGTACTTC. This chain links TRBV7-2 with TRBJ2-5; TRBD2 matches 7 bases. This CDR3 has 15 residues. The J segment lost 5 bases and the V segment lost 1 base, leaving 7 bases of the junction unmatched. CDR1 SGHTA and CDR2 FQGNSA come from the germline V gene.

This clone was detected only once. V and J are TRBV5-4 and TRBJ2-2; TRBD1 matches at 10 bases. Per the germline V gene, CDR1 is SGHNT and CDR2 is YYREEE (reference sequence). With V trimmed by 4 bases and J by 1 base, 1 base remained unmatched. The CDR3 is made up of 15 amino acids. The CDR3 is CASSRDRGNTGELFF. DNA of the CDR3: TGTGCCAGCAGCAGGGACAGGGGGAACACCGGGGAGCTGTTTTTT.

The chain couples TRBV19 to TRBJ2-1; 7 bases agree with TRBD2. This CDR3 comprises 15 residues. Germline CDR1 reads LNHDA; CDR2 reads SQIVND (reference sequence). The junction had 7 bases not matched to a gene; V was cut back by 4 bases and J by 4 bases. The CDR3 sequence: CASSTLTGGYNEQFF. In nucleotides, the CDR3 is TGTGCCAGTAGTACCTTAACCGGGGGGTACAATGAGCAGTTCTTC.

This rearrangement joins TRBV14 to TRBJ2-3; possibly TRBD2 for D (6 bases). V was pared by 1 base and J by 2 bases, with 16 bases between. Germline V lookup: CDR1 SGHDN, CDR2 FVKESK. This CDR3 is built from 17 residues. Written as DNA, the CDR3 is TGTGCCAGCAGCCAAGTACCCCCGGGACTCCTCACAGATACGCAGTATTTT. As protein: CASSQVPPGLLTDTQYF.